These 17 T cell receptor beta chains originate from one sample sequenced in a study of radiotherapy plus CTLA-4 blockade in lung cancer. Some clones are missing from TCRdb's copy, which holds only in-frame ones; the method was immunoSEQ multiplex PCR. The repertoire holds 55,000 to 65,000 clones, 60% to 80% seen once, with about 3% in the top ten. Material: peripheral blood, obtained from a patient treated with radiotherapy plus ipilimumab. Every receptor here comes from a human donor with non-small cell lung cancer who had a complete response to radiotherapy plus ipilimumab.

Within the sample, this clone is medium-sized. This chain links TRBV6-1 with TRBJ2-7; tentatively, D is TRBD1 (6 bases). This CDR3 is built from 14 residues. The V end was cut by 4 bases, the J end by 2 bases, with 12 bases between. Germline lookup yields CDR1 MNHNS and CDR2 SASEGT. The CDR3: CASSGTDRTYEQYF. CDR3 nucleotides: TGTGCCAGCAGTGGAACCGACAGGACCTACGAGCAGTACTTC.

The chain carries TRBV10-1 and TRBJ2-5; TRBD2 matches at 9 bases. CDR1 WNHNN and CDR2 SYGVQD come from the germline V gene (reference sequence). The junction had 10 bases not matched to a gene; V was cut back by 3 bases and J by 5 bases. The CDR3 contains 16 residues. The chain's CDR3 is CASSDWSSGSTETQYF. In DNA form, the CDR3 reads TGCGCCAGCAGTGATTGGAGTAGCGGGAGTACGGAGACCCAGTACTTC.

This clone was counted only a few times. J is TRBJ1-1 and V is TRBV6-1, with D unresolved. CDR3 size: 12 residues. The V and J ends lost 4 bases and 2 bases respectively, with 5 bases between them. Germline values: CDR1 MNHNS, CDR2 SASEGT. CDR3 nucleotides: TGTGCCAGCAGTGTGAGTAACACTGAAGCTTTCTTT. It encodes CASSVSNTEAFF.

The rearrangement links TRBV18 to TRBJ2-7, with 9 bases that match TRBD2. This CDR3 contains 18 residues. Trimming took 2 bases from V and 2 from J; bases not matched to a gene: 13. CDR1 is KGHSH, CDR2 LQKENI, per germline. The CDR3 sequence: CASSPGLAPSGTAYEQYF. CDR3 sequence (DNA): TGTGCCAGCTCACCAGGGTTAGCGCCTAGCGGGACAGCCTACGAGCAGTACTTC.

The chain joins TRBV7-2 to TRBJ1-2, with D perhaps matching TRBD1 (5 bases). Germline V gives CDR1 SGHTA, CDR2 FQGNSA. V lost 5 bases and J 4 bases, leaving 8 bases between the germline ends. CDR3 length: 12 amino acids. The CDR3 sequence: CASSRDSYGYTF. CDR3 sequence (DNA): TGTGCCAGCAGCCGGGACTCCTATGGCTACACCTTC. Looking up the rest from reference TRBV7-2 and TRBJ1-2 gives the full variable domain: GAGVSQSPSNKVTEKGKDVELRCDPISGHTALYWYRQSLGQGLEFLIYFQGNSAPDKSGLPSDRFSAERTGGSVSTLTIQRTQQEDSAVYLCASSRDSYGYTFGSGTRLTVV.

The chain combines TRBV7-6 with TRBJ2-3; tentative D call: TRBD2 (5 bases). Germline CDR1 SGHVS, CDR2 FNYEAQ. The CDR3 extends over 17 amino acids. The V end lost 0 bases, the J end lost 1 base, and 14 bases lay between the germline ends. CDR3 protein: CASSLAFGRVGTDTQYF. The CDR3 nucleotides are TGTGCCAGCAGCTTAGCGTTTGGGCGGGTTGGCACAGATACGCAGTATTTT.

The rearrangement uses TRBV9 and TRBJ2-3; D might be TRBD2 (7 bases). V dropped 1 base and J dropped 2 bases, with 11 bases sitting between them. This CDR3 contains 15 residues. Per the germline V gene, CDR1 is SGDLS and CDR2 is YYNGEE. The CDR3 sequence is CASSVRGGPTDTQYF. Here the CDR3 DNA reads TGTGCCAGCAGCGTAAGGGGGGGCCCCACAGATACGCAGTATTTT.

This sequence joins TRBV5-6 and TRBJ1-4; 9 bases align to TRBD1. Germline CDR1 is SGHDT and CDR2 is YYEEEE. The CDR3 extends over 16 amino acids. Trimming at V came to 4 bases and at J to 7 bases, leaving 11 bases not matched to a gene. As DNA, the CDR3 is TGTGCCAGCAGCCCTTTACGGGGACAGGGTAGTGAAAAACTGTTTTTT. Protein product: CASSPLRGQGSEKLFF.

A note on this clone: This specimen includes other DNA sequences encoding the same CDR3. The rearrangement joins TRBV10-3 to TRBJ1-2; possibly TRBD1 for D (5 bases). V lost 2 bases, J lost 5 bases, and 6 bases lay in between. The CDR3 contains 12 residues. Per germline, CDR1 ENHRY and CDR2 SYGVKD. DNA of the CDR3: TGTGCCATCAGTGAGACAGGTTATGGCTACACCTTC. The encoded protein is CAISETGYGYTF.

The chain joins TRBV23-1 to TRBJ2-1, with TRBD1 matching 9 bases. TRBV23-1 is assigned to the ORF class and has an uncertain function. This CDR3 comprises 17 residues. V dropped 0 bases and J dropped 4; count of bases not matched to a gene: 7. The CDR3, as DNA: TGCGCCAGCAGTCAATCTTATAAAGGACAGGGGTACAATGAGCAGTTCTTC. Translating gives CASSQSYKGQGYNEQFF.

The CDR3 region is CASSNVGDRGGYTF. The DNA for the CDR3 is TGCGCCAGCAGCAACGTTGGGGACAGGGGTGGCTACACCTTC. The rearrangement joins TRBV4-3 to TRBJ1-2, with TRBD1 matching over 10 bases. V lost 5 bases and J lost 7; bases outside the gene matches: 7. Germline V CDR1 and CDR2: LGHNA, YSLEER. The CDR3 extends over 14 amino acids.

The chain has TRBV28 and TRBJ2-5, with 9 bases matching TRBD2. V shed 3 bases, J shed 6 bases, and the junction held 5 bases outside the gene matches. Looked up from germline, CDR1 is MDHEN and CDR2 is SYDVKM. The CDR3 length is 14 residues. The CDR3 sequence: CASSFSGSGKTQYF. The DNA of the CDR3 is TGTGCCAGCAGTTTTAGCGGGAGTGGAAAGACCCAGTACTTC.

The chain employs TRBV27 and TRBJ1-5; the D is unclear. The CDR3 contains 13 residues. Trimming removed 2 bases at V and 3 bases at J, with 5 bases between. Germline CDR1 is MNHEY and CDR2 is SMNVEV (reference sequence). CDR3 DNA: TGTGCCAGCAGTTTAAACTTCAATCAGCCCCAGCATTTT. Its protein is CASSLNFNQPQHF.

The rearrangement joins TRBV7-2 to TRBJ2-7, with TRBD1 matching over 11 bases. V was pared by 3 bases and J by 7 bases, with 14 bases of the junction left unmatched. Looked up from germline, CDR1 is SGHTA and CDR2 is FQGNSA. The CDR3 is 17 amino acids. The CDR3 loop reads CASSFSPGGTGGGEQYF. The CDR3 coding sequence is TGTGCCAGCAGCTTTAGCCCCGGAGGGACAGGGGGTGGAGAGCAGTACTTC.

The genes are TRBV11-2 and TRBJ2-6; 8 bases map to TRBD1. V trimming: 5 bases; J trimming: 3 bases; junction bases outside the gene matches: 3. Looked up from germline, CDR1 is SGHAT and CDR2 is FQNNGV. The CDR3 has 15 residues. The CDR3 region has the DNA TGTGCCAGCAGCCGGGACAGGATTGGGGCCAACGTCCTGACTTTC. It translates to CASSRDRIGANVLTF.

The gene calls are TRBV6-1 and TRBJ2-7; 8 nucleotides align to TRBD1. CDR1 is MNHNS, CDR2 SASEGT, per germline. V was clipped by 11 bases and J by 2 bases; unmatched bases: 8. This CDR3 is built from 13 residues. The chain's CDR3 is CAVRQGRTYEQYF. The CDR3 DNA sequence: TGTGCCGTCCGACAGGGGCGGACCTACGAGCAGTACTTC.

V is TRBV6-5 and J is TRBJ1-5; the D gene is possibly TRBD1 (6 bases). CDR1 is MNHEY and CDR2 is SVGAGI in the germline V gene. Trimming left V 6 bases short and J 2 bases short, with 14 bases between. The CDR3 is 15 residues long. CDR3 loop: CASREQGRGNQPQHF. For the CDR3, the DNA is TGTGCCAGCAGAGAACAGGGAAGGGGCAATCAGCCCCAGCATTTT.